A single sample gave rise to the 27 T cell receptor beta chains below, sequenced in a study of beta chain features in type 1 diabetes (dated by TCRdb to the late 2010s). The library was produced with the immunoSEQ multiplex PCR assay. The High Capacity cDNA Reverse Transcription Kit was used to reverse transcribe all of the isolated RNA, meaning that expressed TCRB transcripts were what got sequenced. Held by TCRdb, this immuneACCESS table contains in-frame sequences only and omits some clones. Under half of the omission traces to an unresolved V gene where checked; the cause of the rest is unknown. Recorded for this sample are some 150,000 clones; 9.7% of them occurred a single time. The ten biggest clones cover 0.55% to 0.65% of the sample. Source material: central memory CD4+ T cells from blood. The receptors come from a woman aged 35 to 49 in good health.

The chain links TRBV18 to TRBJ1-2; D might be TRBD1 (6 bases). Trimming removed 6 bases at V and 4 bases at J, with 15 bases between. This CDR3 contains 14 residues. The germline gives CDR1 KGHSH, CDR2 LQKENI. CDR3 DNA sequence: TGTGCCAGCTCGCCTCAAGGACAGAGCTATGGCTACACCTTC. Protein: CASSPQGQSYGYTF.

This clone was seen ten or more times. V usage is TRBV14 and J usage is TRBJ2-1, with 10 bases lining up with TRBD2. V was clipped by 0 bases and J by 4 bases; unmatched bases: 3. Germline lookup yields CDR1 SGHDN and CDR2 FVKESK. This CDR3 region has 16 residues. The CDR3 DNA reads TGTGCCAGCAGCCAAGATCTAGCGGGGGCTTACAATGAGCAGTTCTTC. It is translated as CASSQDLAGAYNEQFF.

The chain joins TRBV21-1 to TRBJ2-5; the table calls TRBD2, which could not be checked here. TRBV21-1 is described as a pseudogene. This CDR3 has 18 amino acids. The CDR3 loop reads CASRESGGDAGSQETQYF. Written as DNA, the CDR3 is TGTGCCAGCAGGGAAAGCGGGGGAGACGCAGGGTCCCAGGAGACCCAGTACTTC.

The sample holds a few counts of this clone. The chain links TRBV9 to TRBJ2-1, with 7 bases fitting TRBD1. Germline V gene lookup returns CDR1 SGDLS and CDR2 YYNGEE. V shed 0 bases and J 3 bases; nucleotides not matched to a gene: 3. The CDR3 runs 15 residues. CDR3 sequence: CASSVEQGYYNEQFF. The CDR3 nucleotides are TGTGCCAGCAGCGTAGAACAGGGGTACTACAATGAGCAGTTCTTC.

This clone turned up a few times. The chain couples TRBV28 to TRBJ2-5; 7 bases line up with TRBD2. Germline V gene data show CDR1 as MDHEN and CDR2 as SYDVKM. The J segment lost 3 bases and the V segment lost 5 bases, leaving 9 bases of the junction unmatched. This CDR3 comprises 15 residues. The CDR3 DNA reads TGTGCCAGCAGTCGACCGGGGAGGGGCAAAGAGACCCAGTACTTC. This gives the protein CASSRPGRGKETQYF. Filled out from reference TRBV28 and TRBJ2-5, the complete variable domain reads DVKVTQSSRYLVKRTGEKVFLECVQDMDHENMFWYRQDPGLGLRLIYFSYDVKMKEKGDIPEGYSVSREKKERFSLILESASTNQTSMYLCASSRPGRGKETQYFGPGTRLLVL.

This clone was detected a few times. This chain connects TRBV7-9 to TRBJ2-5; D perhaps matches TRBD2 (5 bases). The CDR3 covers 15 residues. Germline loops: CDR1 SEHNR, CDR2 FQNEAQ (reference sequence). V was trimmed by 2 bases and J by 6 bases, leaving 16 bases between them. The CDR3 DNA follows: TGTGCCAGCAGCTTACTCGGGGTAACCCCTCAGACCCAGTACTTC. Protein product: CASSLLGVTPQTQYF. Based on the CDR3 plus reference TRBV7-9 and TRBJ2-5, the full variable domain is DTGVSQNPRHKITKRGQNVTFRCDPISEHNRLYWYRQTLGQGPEFLTYFQNEAQLEKSRLLSDRFSAERPKGSFSTLEIQRTEQGDSAMYLCASSLLGVTPQTQYFGPGTRLLVL.

The V call is TRBV10-3, the J call TRBJ1-1; D is undetermined. Germline V lookup: CDR1 ENHRY, CDR2 SYGVKD. Between the trimmed V and J ends, which lost 5 bases and 7 bases, there was a span of 11 bases. The CDR3 runs to 12 residues. The CDR3 is CAISTYGGEAFF. The CDR3 bases are TGTGCCATCAGTACCTACGGTGGTGAAGCTTTCTTT.

The rearrangement links TRBV6-5 to TRBJ2-1, with D perhaps TRBD1 (6 bases). This CDR3 has 13 amino acids. CDR1 is MNHEY and CDR2 is SVGAGI in the germline V gene. V was shortened by 6 bases and J by 9 bases, with 15 bases between the two germline ends. In nucleotides, the CDR3 is TGTGCCAGCAGATCACCGACAGGCGGTGAGCAGTTCTTC. Translating gives CASRSPTGGEQFF.

V gene TRBV7-2 combines with J gene TRBJ2-7; D is ambiguous. The V gene's germline CDR1 is SGHTA and CDR2 FQGNSA. The CDR3 totals 15 residues. Trimming removed 3 bases from V and 4 bases from J, with 16 bases in between. The CDR3 bases are TGTGCCAGCAGCTTTGGGCCTGAAAAGGTTTACGAGCAGTACTTC. Its protein is CASSFGPEKVYEQYF.

The chain employs TRBV6-6 and TRBJ1-6, with 7 bases aligning to TRBD1. The V gene end was trimmed by 6 bases and the J gene end by 8 bases; junction bases not matched to a gene: 7. The CDR3 runs 14 residues. The germline gives CDR1 MNHNY, CDR2 SVGAGI (reference sequence). CDR3 DNA sequence: TGTGCCAGCAGACGAGGACAGGAGGATTCACCCCTCCACTTT. Its protein is CASRRGQEDSPLHF.

This chain uses TRBV29-1 with TRBJ2-1; no definite D call. The germline V gene has CDR1 SQVTM and CDR2 ANQGSEA. The CDR3 has 13 amino acids. The ends were cut back, 3 bases at V and 0 bases at J, with 6 bases in the middle. CDR3 nucleotides: TGCAGCGTTGACAGGAACTCCTACAATGAGCAGTTCTTC. It codes for CSVDRNSYNEQFF.

This chain links TRBV6-1 with TRBJ1-2, with D tentatively TRBD1 (6 bases). V lost 4 bases and J lost 1, with 19 bases in between. This CDR3 spans 17 amino acids. CDR1 and CDR2 (germline): MNHNS, SASEGT. In DNA form, the CDR3 reads TGTGCCAGCAGTGGGAGACAGGCAGTAAATCGTAACTATGGCTACACCTTC. As protein: CASSGRQAVNRNYGYTF.

This clone was picked up a small number of times. The chain carries TRBV5-8 and TRBJ1-4; no firm D call. V dropped 1 base and J dropped 13 bases, with 8 bases sitting between them. The V gene's germline CDR1 is SGHTS and CDR2 YDEGEE. The CDR3 covers 11 residues. In DNA, the CDR3 is TGTGCCAGCAGCTTGACCGGAGGACTGTTTTTT. Protein: CASSLTGGLFF.

This clone was seen a handful of times. This chain uses TRBV5-1 with TRBJ2-1; TRBD1 aligns across 8 bases. The junction had 5 bases not matched to a gene; V was cut back by 1 base and J by 5 bases. Germline CDR1 reads SGHRS; CDR2 reads YFSETQ. This CDR3 comprises 15 residues. The CDR3 loop is CASSLQGAWDNEQFF. CDR3 sequence (DNA): TGCGCCAGCAGCTTGCAGGGGGCTTGGGACAATGAGCAGTTCTTC.

The chain employs TRBV5-1 and TRBJ1-2, with D possibly TRBD1 on 6 matching bases. The CDR3 length is 14 residues. The germline V and J ends were trimmed by 4 bases and 1 base, with 11 bases remaining between them. Germline V gives CDR1 SGHRS, CDR2 YFSETQ. CDR3 nucleotides: TGCGCCAGCAGCCCGGGGGGCGTTAACTATGGCTACACCTTC. Encoded protein: CASSPGGVNYGYTF.

This clone was found once. The chain links TRBV21-1 to TRBJ1-6. TRBV21-1 corresponds to a pseudogene. The CDR3 is made up of 17 amino acids. In DNA form, the CDR3 reads TGTGCCAGCAGCAAAGAACCCCGGGGGAATCGGAATTCACCCCTCCACTTT. Protein sequence: CASSKEPRGNRNSPLHF.

V and J are TRBV19 and TRBJ1-1; D possibly corresponds to TRBD1 (5 bases). The ends were cut back, 6 bases at V and 4 bases at J, with 9 bases in the middle. This CDR3 spans 12 amino acids. CDR1 is LNHDA, CDR2 SQIVND, per germline (reference sequence). CDR3 loop: CASSDSPTEAFF. The CDR3 bases are TGTGCCAGTAGCGACAGTCCCACTGAAGCTTTCTTT.

The genes are TRBV18 and TRBJ1-5; 9 nucleotides match TRBD1. Trimming removed 3 bases from V and 7 bases from J; junction bases left unmatched: 7. The CDR3 runs 15 residues. CDR1 is KGHSH, CDR2 LQKENI, per germline. The CDR3 loop reads CASSPPGQGGQPQHF. The CDR3 bases are TGTGCCAGCTCACCGCCGGGACAGGGAGGGCAGCCCCAGCATTTT.

The J gene is TRBJ2-5, the V gene TRBV5-1, with TRBD1 matching 9 bases. Trimming took 7 bases from V and 5 from J; bases not matched to a gene: 9. The germline V gene encodes CDR1 SGHRS and CDR2 YFSETQ. The CDR3 sequence is 14 residues long. CDR3 in amino acids: CASGATGGRETQYF. CDR3 nucleotides: TGCGCCAGCGGGGCGACAGGGGGTCGGGAGACCCAGTACTTC.

The chain uses TRBV7-2 and TRBJ1-4; TRBD1 aligns across 8 bases. Germline V gives CDR1 SGHTA, CDR2 FQGNSA. The J segment lost 5 bases and the V segment lost 7 bases, leaving 9 bases of the junction unmatched. This CDR3 contains 15 residues. CDR3 sequence: CASTSTGQANEKLFF. CDR3 bases: TGTGCCAGCACTTCGACGGGACAGGCAAATGAAAAACTGTTTTTT.

The chain recombines TRBV7-9 with TRBJ2-3, with 11 bases aligning to TRBD2. The germline V gene encodes CDR1 SEHNR and CDR2 FQNEAQ (reference sequence). CDR3 length: 15 amino acids. The V segment lost 3 bases and the J segment 6 bases; nucleotides outside the gene matches: 5. CDR3 sequence reads: CASSLLAGGADTQYF. DNA for the CDR3: TGTGCCAGCAGCTTGTTAGCGGGGGGGGCGGATACGCAGTATTTT. Full variable domain (remainder filled in from reference TRBV7-9 and TRBJ2-3): DTGVSQNPRHKITKRGQNVTFRCDPISEHNRLYWYRQTLGQGPEFLTYFQNEAQLEKSRLLSDRFSAERPKGSFSTLEIQRTEQGDSAMYLCASSLLAGGADTQYFGPGTRLTVL.

This clone was counted between two and nine times. The V call is TRBV5-4, the J call TRBJ2-1, with D hard to call. Germline CDR1 and CDR2: SGHNT and YYREEE (reference sequence). V gave up 4 bases and J gave up 6 bases, with 11 bases separating them. This CDR3 has 13 amino acids. The CDR3 loop is CASSPPLTNEQFF. The DNA of the CDR3 is TGTGCCAGCAGCCCGCCACTTACCAATGAGCAGTTCTTC. The full variable domain, completed using reference TRBV5-4 and TRBJ2-1, is ETGVTQSPTHLIKTRGQQVTLRCSSQSGHNTVSWYQQALGQGPQFIFQYYREEENGRGNFPPRFSGLQFPNYSSELNVNALELDDSALYLCASSPPLTNEQFFGPGTRLTVL.

This clone has a handful of counts. This chain uses TRBV28 with TRBJ1-1; D ambiguous. Trimming shortened V by 7 bases and J by 2 bases, and 5 bases separated the two germline ends. Looked up from germline, CDR1 is MDHEN and CDR2 is SYDVKM. The CDR3 contains 11 residues. DNA for the CDR3: TGTGCCAGCATTCTCAACACTGAAGCTTTCTTT. As protein: CASILNTEAFF.

This clone was found a few times. This chain joins TRBV7-8 and TRBJ2-5, with D possibly being TRBD1 (5 bases). The CDR3 has 16 amino acids. Trimming took 1 base from V and 3 from J, leaving 15 bases between them. The V gene's germline CDR1 is SGHVS and CDR2 FQNEAQ. The CDR3 region is CASSLEVGRVKETQYF. The CDR3 DNA sequence: TGTGCCAGCAGCTTAGAAGTGGGCAGGGTGAAAGAGACCCAGTACTTC.

This clone was counted only a few times. J is TRBJ2-3 and V is TRBV27; 9 bases agree with TRBD1. The CDR3 is 14 residues long. Trimming removed 3 bases from V and 5 bases from J; junction bases left unmatched: 3. Germline V gene sequence: CDR1 MNHEY, CDR2 SMNVEV (reference sequence). Written as DNA, the CDR3 is TGTGCCAGCAGTTTGGGACAGGGATTAGATACGCAGTATTTT. Protein: CASSLGQGLDTQYF.

This clone was seen a few times. The chain carries TRBV29-1 and TRBJ2-7, with TRBD2 matching over 9 bases. The CDR3 consists of 12 residues. The germline gives CDR1 SQVTM, CDR2 ANQGSEA. The J segment lost 4 bases and the V segment lost 6 bases, leaving 4 bases of the junction unmatched. The CDR3 coding sequence is TGCAGCGTGGCTAGCGGGGCATACGAGCAGTACTTC. Its translation: CSVASGAYEQYF.

The chain recombines TRBV6-5 with TRBJ1-2; D unclear. Germline CDR1 reads MNHEY; CDR2 reads SVGAGI. Trimming took off 6 bases at V and 8 bases at J, with 13 bases between the two ends. The CDR3 is 12 residues long. CDR3: CASREGYKGYTF. The DNA for the CDR3 is TGTGCCAGCAGGGAGGGTTATAAAGGCTACACCTTC.